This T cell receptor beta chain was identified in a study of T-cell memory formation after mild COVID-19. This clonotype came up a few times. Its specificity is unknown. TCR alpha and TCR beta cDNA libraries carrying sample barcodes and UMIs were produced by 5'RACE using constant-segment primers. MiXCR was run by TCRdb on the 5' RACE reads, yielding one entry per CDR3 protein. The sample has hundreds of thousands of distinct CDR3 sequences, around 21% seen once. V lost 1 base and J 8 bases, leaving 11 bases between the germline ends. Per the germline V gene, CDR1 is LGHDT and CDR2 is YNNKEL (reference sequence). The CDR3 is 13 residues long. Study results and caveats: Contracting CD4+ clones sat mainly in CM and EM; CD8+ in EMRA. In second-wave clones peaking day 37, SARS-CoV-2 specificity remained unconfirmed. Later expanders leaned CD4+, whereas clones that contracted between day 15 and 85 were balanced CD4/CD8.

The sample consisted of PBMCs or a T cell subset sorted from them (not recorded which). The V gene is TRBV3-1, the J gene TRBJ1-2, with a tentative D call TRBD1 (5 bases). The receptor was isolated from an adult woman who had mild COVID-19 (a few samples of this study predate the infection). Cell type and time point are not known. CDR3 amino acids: CASSQGRDRGYTF. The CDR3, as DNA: TGTGCCAGCAGCCAAGGGAGGGACCGAGGCTACACCTTC.